This T cell receptor beta chain was obtained from a study of graft-versus-host responses after intestinal transplantation. V lost 5 bases to trimming and J lost 5 bases; unmatched junction nucleotides: 3. The CDR3 spans 13 residues. CDR1 SEHNR and CDR2 FQNEAQ come from the germline V gene (reference sequence). Libraries were prepared by immunoSEQ multiplex PCR; TCRdb keeps only in-frame clonotypes and omits some of them. The sample has more than 20,000 clones; 85% to 95% are singletons. The sample in question was PBMCs, obtained approximately 260 days after intestinal transplant. The TCR originated in a human patient who received an intestinal transplant, so some T cells may come from the graft donor. The chain combines TRBV7-9 with TRBJ1-2, with TRBD1 matching 9 bases. The CDR3 spells CASSRDREYGYTF. As DNA, the CDR3 is TGTGCCAGCAGCCGGGACAGGGAATATGGCTACACCTTC.